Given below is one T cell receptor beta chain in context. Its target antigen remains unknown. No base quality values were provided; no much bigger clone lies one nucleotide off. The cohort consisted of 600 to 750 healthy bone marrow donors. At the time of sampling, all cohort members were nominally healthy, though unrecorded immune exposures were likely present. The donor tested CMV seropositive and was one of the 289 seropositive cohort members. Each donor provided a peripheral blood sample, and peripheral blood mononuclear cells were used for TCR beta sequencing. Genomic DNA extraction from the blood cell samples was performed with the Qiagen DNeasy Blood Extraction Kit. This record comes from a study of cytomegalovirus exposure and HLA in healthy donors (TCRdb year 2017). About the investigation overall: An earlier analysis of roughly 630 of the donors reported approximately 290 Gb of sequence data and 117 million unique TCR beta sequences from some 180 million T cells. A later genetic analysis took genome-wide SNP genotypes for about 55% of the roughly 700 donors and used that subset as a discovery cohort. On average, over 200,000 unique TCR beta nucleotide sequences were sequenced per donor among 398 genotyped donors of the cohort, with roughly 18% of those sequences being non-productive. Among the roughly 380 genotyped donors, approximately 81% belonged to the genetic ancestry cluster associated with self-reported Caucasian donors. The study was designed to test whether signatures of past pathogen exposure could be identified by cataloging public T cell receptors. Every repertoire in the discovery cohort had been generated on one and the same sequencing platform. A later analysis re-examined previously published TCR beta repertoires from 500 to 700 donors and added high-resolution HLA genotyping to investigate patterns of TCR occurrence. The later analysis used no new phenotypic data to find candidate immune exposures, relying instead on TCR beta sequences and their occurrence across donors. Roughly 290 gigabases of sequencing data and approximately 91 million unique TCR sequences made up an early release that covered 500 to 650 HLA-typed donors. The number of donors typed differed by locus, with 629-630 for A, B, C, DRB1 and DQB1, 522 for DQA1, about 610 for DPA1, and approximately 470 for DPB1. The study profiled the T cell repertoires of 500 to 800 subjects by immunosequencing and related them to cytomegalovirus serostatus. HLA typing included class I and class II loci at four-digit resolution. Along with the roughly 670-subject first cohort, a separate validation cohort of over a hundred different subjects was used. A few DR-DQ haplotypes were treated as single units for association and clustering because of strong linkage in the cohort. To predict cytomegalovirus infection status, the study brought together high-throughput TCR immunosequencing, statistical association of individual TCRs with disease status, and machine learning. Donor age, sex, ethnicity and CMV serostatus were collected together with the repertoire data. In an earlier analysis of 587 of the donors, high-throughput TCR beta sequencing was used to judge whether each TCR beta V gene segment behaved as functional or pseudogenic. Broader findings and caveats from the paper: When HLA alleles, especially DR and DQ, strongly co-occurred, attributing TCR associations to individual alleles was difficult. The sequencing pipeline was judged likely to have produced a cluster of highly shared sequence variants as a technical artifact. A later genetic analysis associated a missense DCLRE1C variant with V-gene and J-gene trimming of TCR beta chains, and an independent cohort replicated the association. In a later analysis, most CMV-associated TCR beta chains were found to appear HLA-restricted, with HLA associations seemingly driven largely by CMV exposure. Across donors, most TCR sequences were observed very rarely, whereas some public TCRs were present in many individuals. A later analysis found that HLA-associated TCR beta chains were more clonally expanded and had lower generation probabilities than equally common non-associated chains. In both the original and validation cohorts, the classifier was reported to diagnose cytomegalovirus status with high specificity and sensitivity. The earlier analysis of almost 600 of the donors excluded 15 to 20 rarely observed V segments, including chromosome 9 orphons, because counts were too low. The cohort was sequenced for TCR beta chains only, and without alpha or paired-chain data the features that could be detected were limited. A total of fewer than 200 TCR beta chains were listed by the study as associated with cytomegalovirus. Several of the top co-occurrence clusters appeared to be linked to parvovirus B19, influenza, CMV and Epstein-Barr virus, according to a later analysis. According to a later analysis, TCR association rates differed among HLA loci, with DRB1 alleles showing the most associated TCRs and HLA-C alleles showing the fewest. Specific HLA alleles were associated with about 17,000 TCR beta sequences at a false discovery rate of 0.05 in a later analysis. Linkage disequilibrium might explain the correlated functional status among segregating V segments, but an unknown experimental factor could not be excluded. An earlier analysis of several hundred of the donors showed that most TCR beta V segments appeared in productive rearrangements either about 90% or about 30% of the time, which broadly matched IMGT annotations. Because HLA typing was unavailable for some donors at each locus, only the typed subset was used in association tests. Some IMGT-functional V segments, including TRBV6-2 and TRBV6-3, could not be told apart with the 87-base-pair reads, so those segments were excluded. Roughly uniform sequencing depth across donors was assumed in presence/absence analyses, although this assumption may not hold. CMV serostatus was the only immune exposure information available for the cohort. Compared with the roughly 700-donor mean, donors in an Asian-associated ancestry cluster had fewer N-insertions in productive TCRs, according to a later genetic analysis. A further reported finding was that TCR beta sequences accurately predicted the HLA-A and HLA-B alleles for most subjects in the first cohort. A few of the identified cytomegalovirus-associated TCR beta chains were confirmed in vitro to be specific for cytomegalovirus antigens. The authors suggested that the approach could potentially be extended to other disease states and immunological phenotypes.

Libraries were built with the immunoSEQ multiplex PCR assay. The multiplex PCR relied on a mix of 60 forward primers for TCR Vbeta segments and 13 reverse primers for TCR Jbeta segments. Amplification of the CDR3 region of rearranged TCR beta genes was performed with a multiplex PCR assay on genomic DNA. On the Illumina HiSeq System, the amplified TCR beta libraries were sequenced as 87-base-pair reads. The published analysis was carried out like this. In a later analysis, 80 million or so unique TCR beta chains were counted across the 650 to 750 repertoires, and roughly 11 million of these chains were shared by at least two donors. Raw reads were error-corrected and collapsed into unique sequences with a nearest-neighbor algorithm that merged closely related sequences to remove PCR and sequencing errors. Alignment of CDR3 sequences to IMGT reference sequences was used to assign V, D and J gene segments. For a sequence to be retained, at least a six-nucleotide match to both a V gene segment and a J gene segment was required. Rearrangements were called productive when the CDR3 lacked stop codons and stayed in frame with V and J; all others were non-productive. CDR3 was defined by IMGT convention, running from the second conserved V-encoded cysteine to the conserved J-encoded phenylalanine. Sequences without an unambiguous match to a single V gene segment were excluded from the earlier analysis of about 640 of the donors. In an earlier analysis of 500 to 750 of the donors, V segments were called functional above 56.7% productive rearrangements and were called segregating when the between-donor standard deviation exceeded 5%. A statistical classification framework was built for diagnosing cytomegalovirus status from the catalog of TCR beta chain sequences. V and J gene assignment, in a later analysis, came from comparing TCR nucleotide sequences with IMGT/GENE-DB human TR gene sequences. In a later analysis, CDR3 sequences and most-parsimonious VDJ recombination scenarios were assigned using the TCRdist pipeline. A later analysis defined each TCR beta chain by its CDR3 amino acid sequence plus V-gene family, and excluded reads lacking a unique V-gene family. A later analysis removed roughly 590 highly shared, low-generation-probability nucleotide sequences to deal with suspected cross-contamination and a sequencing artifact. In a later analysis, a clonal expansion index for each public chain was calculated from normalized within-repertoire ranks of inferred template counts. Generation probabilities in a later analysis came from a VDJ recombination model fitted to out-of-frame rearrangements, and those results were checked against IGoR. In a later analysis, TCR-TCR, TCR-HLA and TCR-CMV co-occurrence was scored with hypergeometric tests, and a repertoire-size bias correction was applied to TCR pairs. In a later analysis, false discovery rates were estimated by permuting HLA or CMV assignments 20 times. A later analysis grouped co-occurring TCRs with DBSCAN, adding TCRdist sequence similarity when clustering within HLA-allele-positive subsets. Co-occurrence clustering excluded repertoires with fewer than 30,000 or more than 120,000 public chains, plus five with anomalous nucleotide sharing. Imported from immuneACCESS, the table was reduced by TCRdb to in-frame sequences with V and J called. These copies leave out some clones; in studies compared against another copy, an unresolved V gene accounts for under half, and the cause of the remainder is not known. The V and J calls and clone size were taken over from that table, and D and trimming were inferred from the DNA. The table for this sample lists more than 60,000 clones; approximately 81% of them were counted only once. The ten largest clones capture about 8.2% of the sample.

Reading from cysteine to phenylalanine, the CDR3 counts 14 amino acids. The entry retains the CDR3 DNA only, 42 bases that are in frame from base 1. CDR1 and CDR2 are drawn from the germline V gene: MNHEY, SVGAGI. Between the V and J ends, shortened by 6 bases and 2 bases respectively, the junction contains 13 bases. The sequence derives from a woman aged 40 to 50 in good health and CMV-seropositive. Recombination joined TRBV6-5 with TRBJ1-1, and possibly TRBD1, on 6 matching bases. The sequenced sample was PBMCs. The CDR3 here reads CASRRPGANTEAFF. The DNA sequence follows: TGTGCCAGCAGGCGGCCAGGGGCTAACACTGAAGCTTTCTTT.